Sequencing of this T cell receptor (beta chain) was carried out in a study of radiation and T cells in renal cell carcinoma. Described treatment: treatment-naive control, cytoreductive nephrectomy. The data were produced by immunoSEQ multiplex PCR, yet TCRdb's version contains in-frame clones alone and is incomplete. Of about 8,900 clones listed, approximately 60% were seen once; the top ten hold more than 12%. The CDR3 spans 17 residues. This specimen consisted of tumor tissue, obtained from a patient whose treatment was nephrectomy without radiotherapy. The receptor's source is a man in his sixties with renal cell carcinoma. The chain couples TRBV1 to TRBJ2-5; the D call TRBD2 from the table was never checked on the DNA. TRBV1 is given as a pseudogene. CDR3 DNA sequence: TGCACCAGCAGCCAAGATCAGTATACGCGGGACGGGGAGACCCAGTACTTC. As protein: CTSSQDQYTRDGETQYF.